The 6 T cell receptor beta chains below all came from one sample that was sequenced in a study of Tregs in tolerant kidney transplant recipients. FACS sorting followed a 6-day coculture of CFSE-labeled recipient PBMCs with irradiated graft donor PBMCs. Using immunoSEQ multiplex PCR, the repertoire was profiled, and TCRdb retains in-frame clones only, with some absent. The specimen's table records roughly 3,000 clones. No antigen has been identified for these receptors. This material consisted of CD8+ T cells from blood cultured with allogeneic cells, taken before the transplant. Receptors originate from a human patient who received a combined kidney and bone marrow transplant.

This clone is identified as medium-sized from frequency. The read terminates 3 residues ahead of where the CDR3 ends, so the germline J gene completes it. V is TRBV29-1 and J is TRBJ1-2, with TRBD1 matching over 12 bases. The V gene end was trimmed by 7 bases and the J gene end by 5 bases; junction bases not matched to a gene: 5. The CDR3 is made up of 13 amino acids. Per germline, CDR1 SQVTM and CDR2 ANQGSEA. The CDR3 is CSAPGQGAYGYTF. CDR3 bases read: TGCAGCGCCCCGGGACAGGGGGCATATGGC.

As concerns this clone: The read ends 3 residues early relative to the CDR3; the germline J gene fills the gap. The gene calls are TRBV6-2 or TRBV6-3 and TRBJ2-5; D not resolved. The CDR3 is 11 residues long. Germline values: CDR1 MNHEY, CDR2 SVGEGT. The V and J ends lost 4 bases and 5 bases respectively, with 5 bases between them. The covered CDR3 bases are TGTGCCAGCAGTTTATTCGAGACC. It translates to CASSLFET. The entire CDR3 reads CASSLFETQYF.

On this clone: The read finishes 3 residues shy of the CDR3 end, and the germline J gene is used to complete it. The genes are TRBV9 and TRBJ2-3; 7 positions agree with TRBD2. V gave up 4 bases and J gave up 4 bases; unmatched junction bases: 6. Germline V CDR1 and CDR2: SGDLS, YYNGEE. This CDR3 is 14 amino acids long. The covered CDR3 bases are TGTGCCAGCAGCCTCGCGGGGGTCGCAGATACG. Residues: CASSLAGVADT. In full, the CDR3 reads CASSLAGVADTQYF.

The DNA read from the CDR3 is TGTGCCCATGGGCTAGCGGGGCCCTACGAG. Protein sequence: CAHGLAGPYE. The full CDR3 sequence reads CAHGLAGPYEQYF. The chain links TRBV11-3 to TRBJ2-7; 9 nucleotides line up with TRBD2. The sequence runs out 3 residues before the end of the CDR3; the remainder is reconstructed from the germline J gene. Germline CDR1 SGHNT, CDR2 YENEEA. The CDR3 spans 13 residues. V lost 11 bases to trimming and J lost 2 bases; unmatched junction nucleotides: 7.

Of note for this clone: The read gets to within 3 residues of the CDR3 end, and the germline J gene fills in the rest. The chain employs TRBV7-6 and TRBJ1-5; D is perhaps TRBD1 (6 bases). Germline CDR1 reads SGHVS; CDR2 reads FNYEAQ. This CDR3 region has 14 residues. CDR3 DNA (partial): TGTGCCAGCAGCCCCTTTTTACAGGGAAACCCC. Protein product: CASSPFLQGNP. The full-length CDR3 reads as CASSPFLQGNPQHF.

This clone is identified as large from frequency. Read sequence stops 3 residues before the CDR3 end, and the germline J gene provides the missing end. The chain recombines TRBV7-9 with TRBJ2-1; 8 bases fit TRBD2. Germline V gene data show CDR1 as SEHNR and CDR2 as FQNEAQ (reference sequence). Unmatched junction bases numbered 3, after V lost 1 base and J lost 4 bases. The CDR3 runs 15 residues. CDR3 DNA, as far as it was read: TGTGCCAGCAGCTTAGGGCGGGAGGCTTACAATGAG. Translating it yields CASSLGREAYNE. The full CDR3 protein reads CASSLGREAYNEQFF.